The rows below give T cell receptor beta chains drawn from one sample of a study of patients and donors after allogeneic stem cell transplantation. TCRdb fed the RT-PCR reads into MiXCR, producing one record per CDR3 protein. Of over 200,000 distinct CDR3 sequences listed, around two fifths are singletons. Sequencing was done on a sample of blood, either unsorted or a sorted T cell fraction (not recorded which). The receptors come from a human donor who was either an allogeneic HSCT recipient or a stem cell or donor lymphocyte infusion donor (not recorded which). It is not recorded whose cells these are; they may come from a transplant donor. Both conserved end residues are part of each CDR3. Fields, in order: clone size, V gene, D gene, J gene, CDR3 DNA, CDR3 protein. The D gene is left open where the match is weak. A clone size is listed for some rows: how often the clone was seen (once, few, many), or a class if it is expanded.

NA,TRBV6-6,NA,TRBJ1-4,TGTGCCAGCAGTTACGCCCCCAGAGCGCATGAAAAACTGTTTTTT,CASSYAPRAHEKLFF
NA,TRBV6-5,TRBD1,TRBJ1-5,TGTGCCAGCAGTTTAAGGACAGGGGGAAGCAATCAGCCCCAGCATTTT,CASSLRTGGSNQPQHF
NA,TRBV6-5,TRBD2,TRBJ2-5,TGTGCCAGCAGTCCCGGGACTAGCGGTTGGGGGACCCAGTACTTC,CASSPGTSGWGTQYF
NA,TRBV7-9,NA,TRBJ2-5,TGTGCCAGCAGCGTTCAGGGGAAGGAGACCCAGTACTTC,CASSVQGKETQYF
few,TRBV4-1,NA,TRBJ1-1,TGCGCCAGCAGCCAAGATGGGGGCCGCTACTGGGGCATGAACACTGAAGCTTTCTTT,CASSQDGGRYWGMNTEAFF
NA,TRBV4-1,NA,TRBJ1-1,TGCGCCAGCAGCCAAGCTCCTCGATCACGTATCCCTGAAGCTTTCTTT,CASSQAPRSRIPEAFF
few,TRBV4-3,NA,TRBJ2-5,TGCGCCAGCAGCCAAGATGCCAGATTGAGAGAGACCCAGTACTTC,CASSQDARLRETQYF
NA,TRBV29-1,NA,TRBJ1-2,TGCAGCGTTGACCGAGTCGCGAACTATGGCTACACCTTC,CSVDRVANYGYTF
few,TRBV7-2,NA,TRBJ1-5,TGTGCCAGCAGCCCACCAATAGTATCTCCCCAGCATTTT,CASSPPIVSPQHF
NA,TRBV12-3/TRBV12-4,NA,TRBJ2-3,TGTGCCAGCAGTTTCGGGCCGGGGGCAGATACGCAGTATTTT,CASSFGPGADTQYF
few,TRBV5-1,NA,TRBJ1-5,TGCGCCAGCAGCTTATCGGACTCAAATAGCAATCAGCCCCAGCATTTT,CASSLSDSNSNQPQHF
NA,TRBV4-2,TRBD1,TRBJ2-7,TGTGCCAGCAGCCATCTCCGGGACAGGGGTTACGAGCAGTACTTC,CASSHLRDRGYEQYF
few,TRBV30,TRBD1,TRBJ1-2,TGTGCCCGGGACAGTCTAAACTATGGCTACACCTTC,CARDSLNYGYTF
NA,TRBV27,NA,TRBJ1-6,TGTGCCAGCAGTCAAACCTATAATTCACCCCTTCACTTT,CASSQTYNSPLHF
few,TRBV7-9,TRBD1,TRBJ2-1,TGTGCCAGCAGTTATAGACAGGGCTCCTACAATGAGCAGTTCTTC,CASSYRQGSYNEQFF
many,TRBV10-3,TRBD1,TRBJ1-6,TGTGCCATCAGACGGACAGGGAATAATTCACCCCTCCACTTT,CAIRRTGNNSPLHF
NA,TRBV4-1,NA,TRBJ1-1,TGCGCCAGCAGCCGGGGTCGGGGCGGGAACACTGAAGCTTTCTTT,CASSRGRGGNTEAFF
NA,TRBV5-4,NA,TRBJ2-3,TGTGCCAGCAGCTCTCCCAGGGAAGATACGCAGTATTTT,CASSSPREDTQYF
NA,TRBV5-6,NA,TRBJ2-2,TGTGCCAGCAGCTTTAGGCATTCCGACGGGGAGCTGTTTTTT,CASSFRHSDGELFF
NA,TRBV7-2,NA,TRBJ2-3,TGTGCCAGCAGCTTAGTGGGGGGGCCAGGAGATACGCAGTATTTT,CASSLVGGPGDTQYF
few,TRBV7-9,NA,TRBJ2-7,TGTGCCAGCAGCTTAGAAGGGGCGAAGTACGAGCAGTACTTC,CASSLEGAKYEQYF
NA,TRBV6-6,TRBD1,TRBJ1-5,TGTGCCAGCAGGCTTACAGGGGAAGGCCAGCCCCAGCATTTT,CASRLTGEGQPQHF
NA,TRBV10-3,NA,TRBJ1-5,TGTGCCATCAGTGACAGGGCCCAGCCCCAGCATTTT,CAISDRAQPQHF
NA,TRBV5-6,TRBD2,TRBJ2-1,TGTGCCAGCAGCAAACTAGCGGGGATCAATGAGCAGTTCTTC,CASSKLAGINEQFF
NA,TRBV27,NA,TRBJ2-1,TGTGCCAGCAGTTTATCAGTACTCTCCAATGAGCAGTTCTTC,CASSLSVLSNEQFF
NA,TRBV9,NA,TRBJ2-1,TGTGCCAGCAGCGTACGGGGGCTCAATGAGCAGTTCTTC,CASSVRGLNEQFF
NA,TRBV28,TRBD1,TRBJ1-2,TGTGCCAGCAGCCGCGATGGGACAGGGAGGTATCATGGCTACACCTTC,CASSRDGTGRYHGYTF
few,TRBV29-1,NA,TRBJ2-1,TGCAAGGCGTCGCGTATCAATGAGCAGTTCTTC,CKASRINEQFF
NA,TRBV28,TRBD1,TRBJ1-2,TGTGCCAGCAGTTCCATGGACAGGGCAGATGGCTACACCTTC,CASSSMDRADGYTF
NA,TRBV6-5,NA,TRBJ2-2,TGTGCCAGCAGTTACATGGCGGCAACCGGGGAGCTGTTTTTT,CASSYMAATGELFF
NA,TRBV9,TRBD2,TRBJ2-1,TGTGCCAGCAGCTTAAGGGGACTAGCGGGGGGCTACAATGAGCAGTTCTTC,CASSLRGLAGGYNEQFF
NA,TRBV18,NA,TRBJ2-1,TGTGCCAGCTCTCTCCTACCGAGTAAGCATGAGCAGTTCTTC,CASSLLPSKHEQFF
few,TRBV18,NA,TRBJ2-7,TGTGCCAGCTCACCGTCGGGGAAAGGGGGCTACGAGCAGTACTTC,CASSPSGKGGYEQYF
NA,TRBV12-3/TRBV12-4,TRBD1,TRBJ2-3,TGTGCCAGCAGTCCCAACAGGGGTGGGAATACGCAGTATTTT,CASSPNRGGNTQYF
NA,TRBV2,NA,TRBJ1-2,TGTGCCAGCAGTGCCGAGAAAGATACTGGCTACACCTTC,CASSAEKDTGYTF
NA,TRBV12-3/TRBV12-4,NA,TRBJ1-5,TGTGCCAGCAGTTTCGCGGGCATTGGCAATCAGCCCCAGCATTTT,CASSFAGIGNQPQHF
NA,TRBV18,NA,TRBJ1-1,TGTGCCAGCTCACCAATCCCGACAGGAGGGGGACTGATCACTGAAGCTTTCTTT,CASSPIPTGGGLITEAFF
few,TRBV27,NA,TRBJ2-3,TGTGCCAGCAGTTTGCTAGGCGGGGACACAGATACGCAGTATTTT,CASSLLGGDTDTQYF
NA,TRBV18,NA,TRBJ1-2,TGTGCCAGCTCACCAGCACAGCCTAACTATGGCTACACCTTC,CASSPAQPNYGYTF
few,TRBV12-3/TRBV12-4,NA,TRBJ1-6,TGTGCCAGCAGTTTAGGGCCGCTAAATTCACCCCTCCACTTT,CASSLGPLNSPLHF
NA,TRBV29-1,TRBD2,TRBJ2-3,TGCAGCGCGGGGGGAAGGGTGGCAGATACGCAGTATTTT,CSAGGRVADTQYF
NA,TRBV5-1,NA,TRBJ2-7,TGCGCCAGCAGCTTGGCCGTGGGACGGTTATACGAGCAGTACTTC,CASSLAVGRLYEQYF
NA,TRBV4-1,NA,TRBJ2-7,TGCGCCAGCAGCCCCCGGACCGCAGTGTCCTACGAGCAGTACTTC,CASSPRTAVSYEQYF
NA,TRBV6-6,NA,TRBJ2-7,TGTGCCAGCAGTGGGACGGATTTATCCTACGAGCAGTACTTC,CASSGTDLSYEQYF
NA,TRBV5-1,NA,TRBJ1-1,TGCGCCAGCAGCTTGGTTGCGGACACTGAAGCTTTCTTT,CASSLVADTEAFF
NA,TRBV18,NA,TRBJ1-5,TGTGCCAGCTCCCGAGCCGTGAAGGATCAGCCCCAGCATTTT,CASSRAVKDQPQHF
few,TRBV2,TRBD1,TRBJ1-1,TGTGCCAGCAGTGAACAGGGGGGTCCTGAAGCTTTCTTT,CASSEQGGPEAFF
once,TRBV7-2,NA,TRBJ2-3,TGTGCCAGCAGCTTTGGGGGCGGCGGCAAATGGCCAAATACGCAGTATTTT,CASSFGGGGKWPNTQYF
NA,TRBV3-1,TRBD1,TRBJ2-7,TGTGCCAGCAGCAAGGGGGACAGTTGGAGTCACGAGCAGTACTTC,CASSKGDSWSHEQYF
NA,TRBV24-1,TRBD2,TRBJ2-3,TGTGCCACCAGTCGTCAGCGGGGCGGGACAGATACGCAGTATTTT,CATSRQRGGTDTQYF
few,TRBV5-1,NA,TRBJ1-2,TGCGCCAGCAGCCTGACAGTTGGGGATGGCTACACCTTC,CASSLTVGDGYTF
few,TRBV9,NA,TRBJ1-6,TGTGCCAGCAGCGTAGGGACTACCTATAATTCACCCCTCCACTTT,CASSVGTTYNSPLHF
NA,TRBV20-1,NA,TRBJ2-3,TGCAGTGCTAGCCTACGGGCACTACACGCTGGGACGCAGTATTTT,CSASLRALHAGTQYF
NA,TRBV12-3/TRBV12-4,NA,TRBJ1-2,TGTGCCAGCAGGGCCCTGACAGATAACTATGGCTTCACCTTC,CASRALTDNYGFTF
NA,TRBV12-3/TRBV12-4,NA,TRBJ1-5,TGTGCCAGCAGTTTAGCAGGGACCTATAGCAATCAGCCCCAGCATTTT,CASSLAGTYSNQPQHF
NA,TRBV5-1,NA,TRBJ2-7,TGCGCCAGCCGACCGCGGGACGGTTCCTACGAGCAGTACTTC,CASRPRDGSYEQYF